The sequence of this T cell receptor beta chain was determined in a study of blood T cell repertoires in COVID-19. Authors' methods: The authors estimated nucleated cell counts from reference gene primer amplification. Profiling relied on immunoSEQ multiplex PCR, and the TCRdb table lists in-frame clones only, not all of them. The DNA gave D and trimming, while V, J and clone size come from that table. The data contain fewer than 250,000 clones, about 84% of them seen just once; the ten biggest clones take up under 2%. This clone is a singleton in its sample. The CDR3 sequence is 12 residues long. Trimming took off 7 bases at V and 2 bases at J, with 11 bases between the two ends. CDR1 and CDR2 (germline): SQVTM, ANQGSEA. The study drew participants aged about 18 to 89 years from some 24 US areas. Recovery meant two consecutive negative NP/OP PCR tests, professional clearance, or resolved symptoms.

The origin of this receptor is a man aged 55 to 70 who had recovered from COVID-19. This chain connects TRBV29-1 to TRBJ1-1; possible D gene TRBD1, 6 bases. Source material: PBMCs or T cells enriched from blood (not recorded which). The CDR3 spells CSDAQGNTEAFF. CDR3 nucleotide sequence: TGCAGCGACGCACAGGGAAACACTGAAGCTTTCTTT.